The 30 T cell receptor beta chains in this list originate from one sample, sequenced in a study of cytomegalovirus exposure and HLA in healthy donors. PCR was performed using 60 Vbeta and 13 Jbeta primers. Profiling relied on immunoSEQ multiplex PCR, and the TCRdb table lists in-frame clones only, not all of them. Counted here are 180,000 or so clones, 9.5% occurring once; the ten biggest clones make up less than 1.5%. The sequenced sample consisted of PBMCs. The receptors derive from a woman in her twenties or thirties in good health and CMV-seropositive.

The V call is TRBV6-5, the J call TRBJ2-7, with D perhaps TRBD1 (5 bases). The V and J ends lost 11 bases and 4 bases respectively, with 18 bases between them. CDR3 length: 13 residues. The germline V gene has CDR1 MNHEY and CDR2 SVGAGI. The CDR3: CAALRAPLYEQYF. CDR3 DNA: TGTGCCGCCCTCAGGGCCCCTCTTTACGAGCAGTACTTC.

This clone was counted only a few times. This chain links TRBV4-2 with TRBJ2-1, with D perhaps TRBD1 (8 bases). CDR1 and CDR2 (germline): LGHNA, YNFKEQ. Deletions cut 2 bases from V and 3 bases from J, with 14 bases between. The CDR3 consists of 16 residues. CDR3 DNA sequence: TGTGCCAGCAGCCAAACAGGGGGAGGGCTCTACAATGAGCAGTTCTTC. This gives the protein CASSQTGGGLYNEQFF.

Here the CDR3 reads CASTTGTSGSYEQYF. The CDR3 DNA is TGTGCCAGCACCACCGGGACTAGCGGTTCCTACGAGCAGTACTTC. V usage is TRBV6-1 and J usage is TRBJ2-7, with 11 bases fitting TRBD2. Unmatched junction bases numbered 6, after V lost 7 bases and J lost 1 base. This CDR3 comprises 15 residues. Germline V lookup: CDR1 MNHNS, CDR2 SASEGT.

This chain links TRBV5-1 with TRBJ2-7; a weak D match, TRBD2 (5 bases). This CDR3 contains 14 residues. Germline CDR1 SGHRS, CDR2 YFSETQ. Trimming shortened V by 0 bases and J by 2 bases, and 9 bases separated the two germline ends. CDR3 loop: CASSLGLGAYEQYF. In DNA, the CDR3 is TGCGCCAGCAGCTTGGGACTGGGAGCCTACGAGCAGTACTTC.

This clone was seen a handful of times. In DNA form, the CDR3 reads TGTGCCTGGGCCAGGACAGGGAACTATGGCTACACCTTC. It codes for CAWARTGNYGYTF. The chain joins TRBV30 to TRBJ1-2, with 8 nucleotides matching TRBD1. Germline trimming cut 5 bases from V and 2 bases from J; bases unmatched to any gene: 4. Germline V gene lookup returns CDR1 GTSNPN and CDR2 SVGIG (reference sequence). The CDR3 sequence is 13 residues long.

For this clone: The identical CDR3 is also encoded by other nucleotide sequences in the sample. V is TRBV18 and J is TRBJ1-4, with TRBD1 as a possible D gene (6 bases). The ends were cut back, 0 bases at V and 8 bases at J, with 13 bases in the middle. Germline V gene sequence: CDR1 KGHSH, CDR2 LQKENI. The CDR3 runs to 15 residues. The CDR3 region has the DNA TGTGCCAGCTCACCACCGTCAGCAGGGGTGGAAAAACTGTTTTTT. This encodes CASSPPSAGVEKLFF.

The chain combines TRBV30 with TRBJ2-3; 7 nucleotides align to TRBD1. Per germline, CDR1 GTSNPN and CDR2 SVGIG (reference sequence). The CDR3 contains 14 residues. With V trimmed by 5 bases and J by 1 base, 6 bases remained unmatched. CDR3 protein: CAWGTGQGTDTQYF. In nucleotides, the CDR3 is TGTGCCTGGGGTACAGGACAGGGCACAGATACGCAGTATTTT. The whole variable domain, remainder taken from reference TRBV30 and TRBJ2-3, is SQTIHQWPATLVQPVGSPLSLECTVEGTSNPNLYWYRQAAGRGLQLLFYSVGIGQISSEVPQNLSASRPQDRQFILSSKKLLLSDSGFYLCAWGTGQGTDTQYFGPGTRLTVL.

The rearrangement uses TRBV27 and TRBJ2-5, with 7 nucleotides matching TRBD2. V gave up 10 bases and J gave up 5 bases; unmatched junction bases: 7. CDR1 is MNHEY, CDR2 SMNVEV, per germline (reference sequence). The CDR3 totals 12 residues. The CDR3 is CAIWDGGETQYF. As DNA, the CDR3 is TGTGCCATCTGGGACGGGGGGGAGACCCAGTACTTC.

This clone was seen more than once but under ten times. The rearrangement joins TRBV13 to TRBJ2-3, with 10 nucleotides matching TRBD1. Germline trimming cut 5 bases from V and 2 bases from J; bases unmatched to any gene: 7. The V gene's germline CDR1 is PRHDT and CDR2 FYEKMQ (reference sequence). The length of the CDR3 is 16 residues. CDR3 sequence (DNA): TGTGCCAGCAGCACCGGGACAGGGGACCCCACAGATACGCAGTATTTT. Translation: CASSTGTGDPTDTQYF.

The chain uses TRBV14 and TRBJ2-2, with 8 bases identical to TRBD2. The CDR3 contains 15 residues. Trimming cost V 2 bases and J 4 bases; bases outside gene matches: 3. Germline V CDR1 and CDR2: SGHDN, FVKESK. CDR3 DNA: TGTGCCAGCAGCCAAAGTAGCGGGGCCACCGGGGAGCTGTTTTTT. Translation gives CASSQSSGATGELFF.

V usage is TRBV5-6 and J usage is TRBJ1-2, with D tentatively TRBD1 (6 bases). With 2 bases removed from V and 8 bases from J, the gap between germline ends came to 13 bases. This CDR3 is built from 13 residues. Germline V gives CDR1 SGHDT, CDR2 YYEEEE. The CDR3 loop is CASSFEQGGGYTF. CDR3 bases: TGTGCCAGCAGCTTTGAACAGGGTGGAGGCTACACCTTC.

The sample holds a few counts of this clone. This chain connects TRBV5-4 to TRBJ1-2; D is uncertain. Germline lookup yields CDR1 SGHNT and CDR2 YYREEE (reference sequence). This CDR3 contains 14 residues. The V gene lost 0 bases and the J gene lost 6 bases, with 12 bases spanning the gap. The CDR3 is CASSLETRLDGYTF. DNA for the CDR3: TGTGCCAGCAGCTTGGAGACAAGGCTGGATGGCTACACCTTC.

This clone was seen a handful of times. This chain links TRBV2 with TRBJ1-2, with a possible D match to TRBD1 (6 bases). Trimming shortened V by 4 bases and J by 2 bases, and 11 bases separated the two germline ends. The CDR3 consists of 14 residues. Germline V gene sequence: CDR1 SNHLY, CDR2 FYNNEI. CDR3: CASSVRGANYGYTF. DNA of the CDR3: TGTGCCAGCAGTGTACGGGGGGCCAACTATGGCTACACCTTC.

This clone was detected a few times. The chain couples TRBV9 to TRBJ2-2; no clear D gene. CDR1 SGDLS and CDR2 YYNGEE come from the germline V gene. Trimming removed 0 bases from V and 7 bases from J, with 10 bases in between. The CDR3 has 14 residues. The CDR3 sequence: CASSVGGSSGELFF. CDR3 nucleotides: TGTGCCAGCAGCGTAGGTGGTTCTAGCGGGGAGCTGTTTTTT. The full variable domain, completed using reference TRBV9 and TRBJ2-2, is DSGVTQTPKHLITATGQRVTLRCSPRSGDLSVYWYQQSLDQGLQFLIQYYNGEERAKGNILERFSAQQFPDLHSELNLSSLELGDSALYFCASSVGGSSGELFFGEGSRLTVL.

This chain joins TRBV2 and TRBJ2-7, with no clear D. The CDR3 runs 11 residues. Germline V gives CDR1 SNHLY, CDR2 FYNNEI. V lost 6 bases and J 1 base, leaving 4 bases between the germline ends. The CDR3 protein is CASSPSYEQYF. Here the CDR3 DNA reads TGTGCCAGCAGCCCTTCCTACGAGCAGTACTTC.

V usage is TRBV6-4 and J usage is TRBJ1-4, with TRBD1 matching over 10 bases. Looked up from germline, CDR1 is MRHNA and CDR2 is SNTAGT. V was pared by 9 bases and J by 8 bases, with 6 bases of the junction left unmatched. This CDR3 has 13 amino acids. The CDR3 DNA reads TGTGCCAGTACCGGGACAGGGGACGAAAAACTGTTTTTT. It encodes CASTGTGDEKLFF.

In its sample, this clone was seen a few times. The chain recombines TRBV5-1 with TRBJ2-3; 7 bases match TRBD2. The germline V gene encodes CDR1 SGHRS and CDR2 YFSETQ. Trimming cost V 0 bases and J 5 bases; bases outside gene matches: 9. The CDR3 totals 16 residues. The CDR3: CASSLALARSQDTQYF. The CDR3 DNA follows: TGCGCCAGCAGCTTGGCACTAGCGAGGTCACAAGATACGCAGTATTTT. The full variable domain, with the rest looked up from reference TRBV5-1 and TRBJ2-3, is KAGVTQTPRYLIKTRGQQVTLSCSPISGHRSVSWYQQTPGQGLQFLFEYFSETQRNKGNFPGRFSGRQFSNSRSEMNVSTLELGDSALYLCASSLALARSQDTQYFGPGTRLTVL.

This sequence joins TRBV4-1 and TRBJ1-1, with TRBD1 as a possible D gene (6 bases). This CDR3 spans 19 amino acids. Per the germline V gene, CDR1 is MGHRA and CDR2 is YSYEKL. V lost 0 bases to trimming and J lost 1 base, with 21 bases between them. The CDR3 nucleotides are TGCGCCAGCAGCCAAGAAGAAGGGGGACCAATCCCAGGGAACACTGAAGCTTTCTTT. This encodes CASSQEEGGPIPGNTEAFF.

The CDR3 here is CASSYAGAVGPYEQYF. The CDR3 DNA reads TGTGCCAGCAGTTACGCGGGAGCTGTCGGGCCCTACGAGCAGTACTTC. The chain uses TRBV28 and TRBJ2-7, with 7 bases identical to TRBD2. The CDR3 totals 16 residues. Germline lookup yields CDR1 MDHEN and CDR2 SYDVKM. The V and J ends lost 4 bases and 2 bases, in that order; junction bases with no gene match: 11.

Only a few counts were recorded for this clone. The genes are TRBV9 and TRBJ2-3; perhaps TRBD1 as D (5 bases). CDR1 is SGDLS and CDR2 is YYNGEE in the germline V gene. This CDR3 has 15 amino acids. V gave up 0 bases and J gave up 0 bases, with 8 bases separating them. CDR3 in amino acids: CASSVGQLSTDTQYF. CDR3 in DNA: TGTGCCAGCAGCGTAGGACAGCTGAGCACAGATACGCAGTATTTT.

This clone was counted a few times. The chain couples TRBV4-2 to TRBJ1-2; 7 bases line up with TRBD1. The J segment lost 4 bases and the V segment lost 0 bases, leaving 2 bases of the junction unmatched. Germline CDR1 and CDR2: LGHNA and YNFKEQ. The CDR3 loop spans 14 amino acids. This chain's CDR3 is CASSQETGTYGYTF. Here the CDR3 DNA reads TGTGCCAGCAGCCAAGAGACAGGGACCTATGGCTACACCTTC.

This chain joins TRBV7-8 and TRBJ1-4, with a tentative D call TRBD1 (5 bases). The germline V gene has CDR1 SGHVS and CDR2 FQNEAQ. The CDR3 totals 15 residues. V lost 2 bases, J lost 2 bases, and 9 bases lay in between. CDR3 sequence reads: CASSLYQGTNEKLFF. The CDR3 region has the DNA TGTGCCAGCAGCTTATATCAGGGTACTAATGAAAAACTGTTTTTT.

V and J are TRBV19 and TRBJ2-5; 9 bases map to TRBD1. Germline V CDR1 and CDR2: LNHDA, SQIVND (reference sequence). The CDR3 runs to 14 residues. Losses at the gene ends were 4 bases for V and 4 bases for J; bases not matched to a gene: 4. The CDR3 loop is CASSTGQGIETQYF. CDR3 sequence (DNA): TGTGCCAGTAGTACTGGACAGGGGATAGAGACCCAGTACTTC.

This clone showed up just a few times. The V and J genes are TRBV12-2 and TRBJ1-1; the D call in the table, TRBD1, was not verified against the DNA. TRBV12-2 is a pseudogene segment. The CDR3 extends over 15 amino acids. The CDR3: CASRLGRQGCTEAFF. The CDR3 DNA is TGTGCAAGTCGCTTAGGGAGACAGGGCTGCACTGAAGCTTTCTTT.

The chain employs TRBV7-9 and TRBJ2-3; TRBD2 aligns across 13 bases. Germline V lookup: CDR1 SEHNR, CDR2 FQNEAQ (reference sequence). The CDR3 length is 17 residues. With 3 bases clipped from V and 3 bases from J, the junction kept 6 bases outside the gene matches. CDR3 sequence reads: CASSFWTSGSVTDTQYF. Written as DNA, the CDR3 is TGTGCCAGCAGCTTTTGGACTAGCGGGAGTGTAACAGATACGCAGTATTTT.

The chain joins TRBV9 to TRBJ2-5; TRBD1 agrees at 7 bases. Germline trimming cut 3 bases from V and 4 bases from J; bases unmatched to any gene: 3. From germline, CDR1 is SGDLS and CDR2 YYNGEE. The CDR3 spans 13 residues. The CDR3 here is CASSGQGRETQYF. Here the CDR3 DNA reads TGTGCCAGCAGCGGACAGGGTCGAGAGACCCAGTACTTC.

This clone occurred a few times. This rearrangement joins TRBV29-1 to TRBJ2-7, with 10 bases identical to TRBD2. The V segment lost 7 bases and the J segment 2 bases; nucleotides outside the gene matches: 5. The CDR3 has 13 residues. Germline-derived CDR1 and CDR2 are SQVTM and ANQGSEA. CDR3 coding DNA: TGCAGCGCCGGAGCGGGAGGGGCCTACGAGCAGTACTTC. It is translated as CSAGAGGAYEQYF.

The chain recombines TRBV7-9 with TRBJ2-1; 7 bases align to TRBD1. CDR1 is SEHNR, CDR2 FQNEAQ, per germline (reference sequence). Trimming at V came to 10 bases and at J to 4 bases, leaving 7 bases not matched to a gene. CDR3 length equals 13 residues. Here the CDR3 reads CAIPRDRYNEQFF. The CDR3 DNA sequence: TGTGCCATTCCCCGGGACAGATACAATGAGCAGTTCTTC.

The gene calls are TRBV2 and TRBJ2-1; a possible D gene is TRBD2 (5 bases). There are 13 residues in the CDR3. The germline V gene encodes CDR1 SNHLY and CDR2 FYNNEI. V was cut by 4 bases and J by 7 bases, with 11 bases left in between. The chain's CDR3 is CASSGEGRNEQFF. The CDR3 DNA is TGTGCCAGCAGTGGTGAGGGCCGGAATGAGCAGTTCTTC.

This clone came up a few times. V usage is TRBV7-9 and J usage is TRBJ2-1; 7 nucleotides match TRBD1. Germline CDR1 SEHNR, CDR2 FQNEAQ (reference sequence). Unmatched junction bases numbered 4, after V lost 2 bases and J lost 3 bases. The CDR3 sequence is 15 residues long. CDR3 sequence reads: CASSLRQGLYNEQFF. Here the CDR3 DNA reads TGTGCCAGCAGCTTAAGACAGGGCCTCTACAATGAGCAGTTCTTC.